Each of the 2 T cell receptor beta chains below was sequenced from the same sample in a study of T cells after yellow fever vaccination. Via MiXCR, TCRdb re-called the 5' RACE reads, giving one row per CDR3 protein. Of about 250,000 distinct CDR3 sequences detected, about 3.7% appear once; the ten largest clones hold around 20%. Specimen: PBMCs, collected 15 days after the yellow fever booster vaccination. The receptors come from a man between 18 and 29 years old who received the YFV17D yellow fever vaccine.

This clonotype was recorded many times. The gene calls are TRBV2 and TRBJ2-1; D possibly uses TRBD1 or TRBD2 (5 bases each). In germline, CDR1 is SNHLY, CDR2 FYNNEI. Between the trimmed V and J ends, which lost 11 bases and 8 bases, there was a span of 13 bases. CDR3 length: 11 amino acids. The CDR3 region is CAFQGDDEQFF. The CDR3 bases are TGTGCCTTTCAAGGGGACGATGAGCAGTTCTTC. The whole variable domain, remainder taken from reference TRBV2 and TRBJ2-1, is EPEVTQTPSHQVTQMGQEVILRCVPISNHLYFYWYRQILGQKVEFLVSFYNNEISEKSEIFDDQFSVERPDGSNFTLKIRSTKLEDSAMYFCAFQGDDEQFFGPGTRLTVL.

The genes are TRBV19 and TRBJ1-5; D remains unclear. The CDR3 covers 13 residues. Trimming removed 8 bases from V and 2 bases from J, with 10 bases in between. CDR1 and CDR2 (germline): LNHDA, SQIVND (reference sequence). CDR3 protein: CASDKVGNQPQHF. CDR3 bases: TGTGCCAGTGACAAAGTTGGCAATCAGCCCCAGCATTTT.